This T cell receptor (beta chain) originates from a study of T cell responses to AZD1222 COVID-19 vaccine. General study results and limits: There were mostly white British donors and more females than males, and clonal diversity was possibly underestimated. Every sample of the repertoires postdated the peak T cell response. Reports say nearly half of spike-specific TCRs go after unmutated variant regions. Seropositivity was recorded at baseline in only six AZD1222 recipients.

Assay: immunoSEQ multiplex PCR; the TCRdb copy retains only in-frame clones and omits some. The top ten hold about 4.4% of the sample, which has around 170,000 clones, 75% to 95% seen once. V was pared by 5 bases and J by 3 bases, with 14 bases between. Germline V gene lookup returns CDR1 SGHVS and CDR2 FQNEAQ. There are 15 residues in the CDR3. A word on this clone: Its antigen remains unidentified.

V usage is TRBV7-8 and J usage is TRBJ1-5; no clear D. The clonotype comes from an adult in good health. The sample consisted of peripheral blood, taken on day 0 of AZD1222 vaccination. DNA of the CDR3: TGTGCCAGCAGCCACGAAGGCGGAATCAATCAGCCCCAGCATTTT. This translates into CASSHEGGINQPQHF.